A single T cell receptor beta chain is shown here with its context. The antigen is not known. The sample originates from a study of blood T cells in healthy people across ages. Next came a second PCR, run for about 7 to 12 cycles, which used a sample-barcoded 5' primer along with a J-beta primer mix. Every cDNA molecule carried a tag from a template-switch adaptor bearing 12 random nucleotides. At least 3 million CDR3-containing paired-end reads were obtained per sample. From the 5' RACE reads, TCRdb called clonotypes with MiXCR, one entry per CDR3 protein. The sample lists hundreds of thousands of distinct CDR3 sequences; around 38% were seen once. The germline V and J ends were trimmed by 8 bases and 0 bases, with 10 bases remaining between them. Per the germline V gene, CDR1 is SEHNR and CDR2 is FQNEAQ (reference sequence). The CDR3 has 13 residues. Overall study findings and caveats: It was the long-lived donors that had more naive CD4+ cells and higher diversity than aged donors.

The sequence was obtained from a man aged 80 or over in good health. The chain employs TRBV7-9 and TRBJ1-1; D is ambiguous. Sample: blood. DNA for the CDR3: TGTGCCAGCGGCCGGGCAGTGAACACTGAAGCTTTCTTT. Its translation: CASGRAVNTEAFF.